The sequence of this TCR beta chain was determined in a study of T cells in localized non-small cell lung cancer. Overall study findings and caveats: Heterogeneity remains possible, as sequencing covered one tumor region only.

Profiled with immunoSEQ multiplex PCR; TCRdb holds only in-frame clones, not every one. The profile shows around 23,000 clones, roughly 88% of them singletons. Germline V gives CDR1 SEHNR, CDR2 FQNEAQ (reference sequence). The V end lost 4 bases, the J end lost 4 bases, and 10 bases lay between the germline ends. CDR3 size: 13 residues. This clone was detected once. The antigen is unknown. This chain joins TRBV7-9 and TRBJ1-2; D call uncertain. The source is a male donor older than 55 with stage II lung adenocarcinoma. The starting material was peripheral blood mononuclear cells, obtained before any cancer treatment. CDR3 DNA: TGTGCCAGCAGCTCTGACGGAGTCTATGGCTACACCTTC. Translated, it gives CASSSDGVYGYTF.